The rows below give T cell receptor beta chains drawn from one sample of a study of siplizumab effects on memory and regulatory T cells. Clones were sequenced by immunoSEQ multiplex PCR, and TCRdb holds only the in-frame ones, with some missing. The sample yields around 120,000 clones, about 95% seen once. The sample consisted of non-Treg CD4+ T cells sorted from blood. All receptors come from a human donor in good health. The conserved cysteine and the conserved F or W are not part of the CDR3 here.

v_gene: TRBV13; CDR3aa: ASSFGTGGQETQY
v_gene: TRBV2; CDR3aa: ASQTGGRGETQY
v_gene: TRBV4-2; CDR3aa: ASSQAMSNTEAF
v_gene: TRBV10-2; CDR3aa: ASRSGVTQPQH
v_gene: TRBV6-1; CDR3aa: ASSESSYEQY
v_gene: TRBV14; CDR3aa: ASSSGNTIY
v_gene: TRBV5-1; CDR3aa: ASSLGPGSYQETQY
v_gene: TRBV5-8; CDR3aa: ASRATSGSSYEQY
v_gene: TRBV6-6; CDR3aa: ASSDRTAGNTIY
v_gene: TRBV4-1; CDR3aa: ASSQDPASLGTAQETQY
v_gene: TRBV29-1; CDR3aa: SVSDPSKGGNTIY
v_gene: TRBV2; CDR3aa: ASTQDLAGANVLT
v_gene: TRBV6-5; CDR3aa: ASKGTSGNYNEQF
v_gene: TRBV27; CDR3aa: ASSSFAAGRDNEQF
v_gene: TRBV5-1; CDR3aa: ASSPDSMKATYNSPLH
v_gene: TRBV15; CDR3aa: ATSLTAGPRAKNIQY
v_gene: TRBV5-5; CDR3aa: ASSLVGRAQQY
v_gene: TRBV5-1; CDR3aa: ASNPTQDSYGYT
v_gene: TRBV7-3; CDR3aa: ASSLKGGRWETQY
v_gene: TRBV19; CDR3aa: ASRLWDRNQPQH
v_gene: TRBV6-5; CDR3aa: ASSYSPVQNIQY